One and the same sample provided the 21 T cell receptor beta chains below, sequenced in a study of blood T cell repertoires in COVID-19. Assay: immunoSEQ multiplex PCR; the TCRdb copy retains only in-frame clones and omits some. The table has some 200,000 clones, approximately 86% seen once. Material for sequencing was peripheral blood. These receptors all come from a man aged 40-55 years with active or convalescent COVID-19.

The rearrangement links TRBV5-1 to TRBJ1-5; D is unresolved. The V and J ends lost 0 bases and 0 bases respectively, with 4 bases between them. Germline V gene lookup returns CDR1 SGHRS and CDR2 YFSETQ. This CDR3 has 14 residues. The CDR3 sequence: CASSLDGSNQPQHF. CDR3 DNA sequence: TGCGCCAGCAGCTTGGACGGTAGCAATCAGCCCCAGCATTTT.

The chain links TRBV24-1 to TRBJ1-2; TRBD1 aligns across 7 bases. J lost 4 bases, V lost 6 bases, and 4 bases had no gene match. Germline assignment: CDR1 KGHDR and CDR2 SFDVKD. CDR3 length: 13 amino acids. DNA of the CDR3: TGTGCCACCAGTACGGACAGGAGCTATGGCTACACCTTC. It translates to CATSTDRSYGYTF.

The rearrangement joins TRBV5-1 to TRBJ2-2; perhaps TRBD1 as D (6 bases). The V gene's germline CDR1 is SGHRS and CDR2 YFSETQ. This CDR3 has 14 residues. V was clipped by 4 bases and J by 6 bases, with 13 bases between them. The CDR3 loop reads CASSIPGEAGELFF. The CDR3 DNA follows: TGCGCCAGCAGCATCCCAGGGGAAGCCGGGGAGCTGTTTTTT.

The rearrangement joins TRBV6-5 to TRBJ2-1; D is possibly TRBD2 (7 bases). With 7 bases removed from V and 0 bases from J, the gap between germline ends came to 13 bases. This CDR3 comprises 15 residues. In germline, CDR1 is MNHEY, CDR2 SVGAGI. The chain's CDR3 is CASKGGGSSYNEQFF. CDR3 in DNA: TGTGCCAGCAAAGGGGGGGGGAGCTCCTACAATGAGCAGTTCTTC.

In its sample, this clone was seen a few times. DNA for the CDR3: TGCGCCAGCAGCTGGGGACAGAACTCTGGAAACACCATATATTTT. As protein: CASSWGQNSGNTIYF. The chain joins TRBV5-1 to TRBJ1-3; 7 bases align to TRBD1. Per germline, CDR1 SGHRS and CDR2 YFSETQ. V was clipped by 3 bases and J by 0 bases; unmatched bases: 3. The length of the CDR3 is 15 residues.

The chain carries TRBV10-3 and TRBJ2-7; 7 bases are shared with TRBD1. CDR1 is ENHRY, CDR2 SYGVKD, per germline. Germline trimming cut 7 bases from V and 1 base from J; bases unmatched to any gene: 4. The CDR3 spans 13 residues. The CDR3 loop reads CAINPGGSYEQYF. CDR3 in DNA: TGTGCCATCAATCCAGGGGGATCCTACGAGCAGTACTTC.

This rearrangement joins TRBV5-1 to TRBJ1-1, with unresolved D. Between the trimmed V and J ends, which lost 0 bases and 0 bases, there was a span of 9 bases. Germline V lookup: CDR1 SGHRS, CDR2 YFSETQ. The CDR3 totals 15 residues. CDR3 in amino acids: CASSLGGALNTEAFF. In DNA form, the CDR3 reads TGCGCCAGCAGCTTGGGGGGAGCATTGAACACTGAAGCTTTCTTT.

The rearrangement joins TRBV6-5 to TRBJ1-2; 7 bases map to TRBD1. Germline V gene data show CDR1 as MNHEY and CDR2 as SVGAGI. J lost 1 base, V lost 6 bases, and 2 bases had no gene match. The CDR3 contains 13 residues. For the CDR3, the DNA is TGTGCCAGCAGGCGGGACAGTAACTATGGCTACACCTTC. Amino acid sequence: CASRRDSNYGYTF.

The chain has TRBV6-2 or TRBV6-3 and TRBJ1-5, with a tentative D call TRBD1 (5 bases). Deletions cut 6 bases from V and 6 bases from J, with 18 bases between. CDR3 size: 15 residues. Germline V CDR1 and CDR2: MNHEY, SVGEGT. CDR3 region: CASSLFGRGPQPQHF. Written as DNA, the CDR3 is TGTGCCAGCAGCCTCTTTGGGCGGGGCCCTCAGCCCCAGCATTTT.

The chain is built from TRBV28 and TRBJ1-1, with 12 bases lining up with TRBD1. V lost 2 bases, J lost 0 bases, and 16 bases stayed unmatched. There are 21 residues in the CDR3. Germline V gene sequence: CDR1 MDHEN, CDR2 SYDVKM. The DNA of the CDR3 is TGTGCCAGCAGTTTAGGCCCGATTCCGTGGGACAGGGGGCGGTTGAACACTGAAGCTTTCTTT. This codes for CASSLGPIPWDRGRLNTEAFF.

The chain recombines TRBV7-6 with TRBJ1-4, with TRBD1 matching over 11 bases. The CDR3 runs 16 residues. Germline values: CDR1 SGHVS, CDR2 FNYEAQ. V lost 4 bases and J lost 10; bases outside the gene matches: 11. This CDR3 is CASSSETMGTGGKLFF. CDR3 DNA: TGTGCCAGCAGCTCCGAAACCATGGGGACAGGGGGAAAACTGTTTTTT.

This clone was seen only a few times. The CDR3 bases are TGCGCCAGCAGCTCGACTAGCGGGTCCTACAATGAGCAGTTCTTC. This encodes CASSSTSGSYNEQFF. This rearrangement joins TRBV4-1 to TRBJ2-1; 10 bases line up with TRBD2. The CDR3 runs to 15 residues. V trimming: 5 bases; J trimming: 1 base; junction bases outside the gene matches: 2. From germline, CDR1 is MGHRA and CDR2 YSYEKL.

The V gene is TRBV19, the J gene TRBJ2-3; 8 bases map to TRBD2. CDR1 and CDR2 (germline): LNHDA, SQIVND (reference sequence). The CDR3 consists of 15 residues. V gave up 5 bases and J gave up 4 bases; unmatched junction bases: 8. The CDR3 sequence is CASSLTAGVPDTQYF. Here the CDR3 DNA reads TGTGCCAGTAGTTTAACAGCGGGGGTGCCAGATACGCAGTATTTT.

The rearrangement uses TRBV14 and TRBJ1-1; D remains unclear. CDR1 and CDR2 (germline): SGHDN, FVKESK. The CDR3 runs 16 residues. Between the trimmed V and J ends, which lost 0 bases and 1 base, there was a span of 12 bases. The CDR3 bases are TGTGCCAGCAGCCAAGATCCTGTTCACACGAACACTGAAGCTTTCTTT. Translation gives CASSQDPVHTNTEAFF.

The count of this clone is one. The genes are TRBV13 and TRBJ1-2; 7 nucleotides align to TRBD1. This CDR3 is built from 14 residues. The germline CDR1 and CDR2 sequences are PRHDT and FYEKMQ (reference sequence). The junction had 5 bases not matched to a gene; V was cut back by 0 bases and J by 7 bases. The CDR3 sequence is CASSLGPGGGGYTF. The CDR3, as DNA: TGTGCCAGCAGCTTAGGCCCAGGGGGTGGTGGCTACACCTTC.

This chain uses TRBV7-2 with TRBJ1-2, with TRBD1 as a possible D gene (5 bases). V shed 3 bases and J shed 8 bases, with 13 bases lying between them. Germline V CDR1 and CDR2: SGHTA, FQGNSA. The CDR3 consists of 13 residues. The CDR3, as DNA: TGTGCCAGCAGCTTTCTCAGGGTGTCCGGCTACACCTTC. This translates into CASSFLRVSGYTF.

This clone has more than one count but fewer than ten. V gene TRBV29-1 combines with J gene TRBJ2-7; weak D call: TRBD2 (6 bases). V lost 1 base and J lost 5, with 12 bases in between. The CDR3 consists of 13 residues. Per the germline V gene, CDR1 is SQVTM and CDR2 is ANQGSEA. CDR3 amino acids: CSVEAPGSNEQYF. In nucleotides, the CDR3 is TGCAGCGTTGAAGCCCCCGGGAGCAACGAGCAGTACTTC.

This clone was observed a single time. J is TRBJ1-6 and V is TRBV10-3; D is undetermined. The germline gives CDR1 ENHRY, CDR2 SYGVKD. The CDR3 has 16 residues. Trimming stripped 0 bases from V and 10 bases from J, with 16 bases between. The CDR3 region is CAISESTGDPRSPLHF. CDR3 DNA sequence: TGTGCCATCAGTGAGTCGACCGGGGATCCGAGGTCACCCCTCCACTTT.

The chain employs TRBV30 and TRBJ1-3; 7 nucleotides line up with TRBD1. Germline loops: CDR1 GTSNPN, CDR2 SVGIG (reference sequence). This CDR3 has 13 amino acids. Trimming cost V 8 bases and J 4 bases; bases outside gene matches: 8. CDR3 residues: CAHQQGPGNTIYF. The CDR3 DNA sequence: TGTGCCCATCAACAGGGGCCAGGAAACACCATATATTTT.

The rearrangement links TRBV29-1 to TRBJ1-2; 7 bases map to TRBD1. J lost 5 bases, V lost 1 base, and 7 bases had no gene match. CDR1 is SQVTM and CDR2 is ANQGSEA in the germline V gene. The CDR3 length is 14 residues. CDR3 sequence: CSVEGGTDHYGYTF. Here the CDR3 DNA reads TGCAGCGTTGAAGGCGGGACAGACCATTATGGCTACACCTTC.

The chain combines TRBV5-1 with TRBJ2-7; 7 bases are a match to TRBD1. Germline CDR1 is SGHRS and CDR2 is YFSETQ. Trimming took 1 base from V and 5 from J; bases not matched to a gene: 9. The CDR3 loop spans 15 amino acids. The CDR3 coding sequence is TGCGCCAGCAGCTTGCATCTTGCAGGGGGTCACGAGCAGTACTTC. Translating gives CASSLHLAGGHEQYF.